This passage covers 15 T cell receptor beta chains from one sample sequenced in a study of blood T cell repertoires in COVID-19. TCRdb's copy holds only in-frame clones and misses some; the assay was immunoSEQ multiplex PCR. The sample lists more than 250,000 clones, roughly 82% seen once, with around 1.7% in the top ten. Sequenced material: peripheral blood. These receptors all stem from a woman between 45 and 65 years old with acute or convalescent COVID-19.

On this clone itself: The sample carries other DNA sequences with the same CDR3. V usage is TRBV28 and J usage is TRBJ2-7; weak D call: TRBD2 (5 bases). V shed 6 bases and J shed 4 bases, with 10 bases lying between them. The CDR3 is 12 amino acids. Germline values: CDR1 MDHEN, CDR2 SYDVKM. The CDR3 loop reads CASSLSGYEQYF. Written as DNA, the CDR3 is TGTGCCAGCAGCTTAAGCGGATACGAGCAGTACTTC.

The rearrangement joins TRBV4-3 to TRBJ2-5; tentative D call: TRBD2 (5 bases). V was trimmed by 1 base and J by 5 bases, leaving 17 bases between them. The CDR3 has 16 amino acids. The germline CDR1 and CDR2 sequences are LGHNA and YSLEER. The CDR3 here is CASSQGVAGTGETQYF. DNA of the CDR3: TGCGCCAGCAGCCAAGGGGTGGCGGGTACGGGGGAGACCCAGTACTTC.

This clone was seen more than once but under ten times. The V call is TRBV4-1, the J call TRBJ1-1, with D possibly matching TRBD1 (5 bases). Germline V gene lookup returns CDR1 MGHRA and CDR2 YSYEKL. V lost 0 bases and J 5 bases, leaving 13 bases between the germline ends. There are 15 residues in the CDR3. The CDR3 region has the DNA TGCGCCAGCAGCCAAGAAGGGGCCTATGGTACTGAAGCTTTCTTT. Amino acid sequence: CASSQEGAYGTEAFF.

CDR3 sequence: CASTRTQTNTEAFF. The CDR3 DNA sequence: TGTGCCAGCACTAGGACACAGACGAACACTGAAGCTTTCTTT. The J gene is TRBJ1-1, the V gene TRBV6-5; D is perhaps TRBD1 (5 bases). This CDR3 is 14 amino acids long. In germline, CDR1 is MNHEY, CDR2 SVGAGI. The ends were cut back, 7 bases at V and 1 base at J, with 13 bases in the middle.

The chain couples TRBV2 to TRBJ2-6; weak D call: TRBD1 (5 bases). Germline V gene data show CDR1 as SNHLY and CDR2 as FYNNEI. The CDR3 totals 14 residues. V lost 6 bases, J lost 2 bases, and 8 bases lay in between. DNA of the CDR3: TGTGCCAGCAGCGGCAGGGCTGGGGCCAACGTCCTGACTTTC. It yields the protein CASSGRAGANVLTF.

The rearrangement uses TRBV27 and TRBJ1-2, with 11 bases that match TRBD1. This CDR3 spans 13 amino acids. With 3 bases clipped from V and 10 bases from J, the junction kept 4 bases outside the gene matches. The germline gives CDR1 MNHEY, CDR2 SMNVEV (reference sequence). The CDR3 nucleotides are TGTGCCAGCAGTTTTTGGGACAGGGGGGACTACACCTTC. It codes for CASSFWDRGDYTF.

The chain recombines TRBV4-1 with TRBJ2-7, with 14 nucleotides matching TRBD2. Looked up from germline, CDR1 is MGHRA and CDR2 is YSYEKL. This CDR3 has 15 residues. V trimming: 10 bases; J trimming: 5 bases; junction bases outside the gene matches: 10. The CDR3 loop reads CATAQGLAGVDEQYF. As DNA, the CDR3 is TGCGCCACAGCCCAGGGACTAGCGGGAGTAGACGAGCAGTACTTC.

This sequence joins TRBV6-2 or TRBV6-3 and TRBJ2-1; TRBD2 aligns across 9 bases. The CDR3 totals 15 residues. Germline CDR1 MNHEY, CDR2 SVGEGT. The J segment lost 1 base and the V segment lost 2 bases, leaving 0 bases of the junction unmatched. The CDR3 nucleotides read TGTGCCAGCAGTTACACTAGCGGGTCCTACAATGAGCAGTTCTTC. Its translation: CASSYTSGSYNEQFF.

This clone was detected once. The CDR3 nucleotides are TGTGCCAGCAGCCAAGATAGAAGTGGCGGGGAGCTGTTTTTT. It is translated as CASSQDRSGGELFF. The chain combines TRBV4-2 with TRBJ2-2; the D is unclear. Germline V lookup: CDR1 LGHNA, CDR2 YNFKEQ. The CDR3 is 14 amino acids. The V end was cut by 0 bases, the J end by 7 bases, with 9 bases between.

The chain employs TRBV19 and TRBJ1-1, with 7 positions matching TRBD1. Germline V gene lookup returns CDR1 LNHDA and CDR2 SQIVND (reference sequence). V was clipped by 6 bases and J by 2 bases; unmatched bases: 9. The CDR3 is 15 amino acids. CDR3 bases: TGTGCCAGTAGATTTCAGGGACAGCTCAACACTGAAGCTTTCTTT. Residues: CASRFQGQLNTEAFF.

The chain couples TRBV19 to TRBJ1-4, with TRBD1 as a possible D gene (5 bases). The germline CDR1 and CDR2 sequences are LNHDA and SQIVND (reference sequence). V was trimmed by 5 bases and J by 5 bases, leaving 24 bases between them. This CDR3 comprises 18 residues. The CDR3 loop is CASSSTWGGTAVNEKLFF. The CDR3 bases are TGTGCCAGTAGTTCCACCTGGGGGGGAACGGCAGTGAATGAAAAACTGTTTTTT.

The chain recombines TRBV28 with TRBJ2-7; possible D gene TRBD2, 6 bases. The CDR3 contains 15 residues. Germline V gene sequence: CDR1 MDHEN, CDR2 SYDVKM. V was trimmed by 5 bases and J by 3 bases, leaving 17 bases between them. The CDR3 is CASSTPGLLDYEQYF. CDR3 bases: TGTGCCAGCAGTACTCCGGGACTGCTAGACTACGAGCAGTACTTC.

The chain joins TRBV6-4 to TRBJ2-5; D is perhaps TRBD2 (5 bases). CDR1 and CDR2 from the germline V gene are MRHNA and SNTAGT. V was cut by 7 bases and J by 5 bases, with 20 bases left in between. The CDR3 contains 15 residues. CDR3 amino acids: CASKPPGRTGETQYF. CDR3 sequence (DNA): TGTGCCAGCAAACCCCCCGGGCGGACGGGGGAGACCCAGTACTTC.

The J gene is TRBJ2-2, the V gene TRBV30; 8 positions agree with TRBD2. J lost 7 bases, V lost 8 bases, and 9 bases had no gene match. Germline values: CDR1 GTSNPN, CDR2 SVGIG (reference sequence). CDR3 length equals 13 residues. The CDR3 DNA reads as TGTGCCCAGCAGCGGGAGCTGGGCGGGGAGCTGTTTTTT. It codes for CAQQRELGGELFF.

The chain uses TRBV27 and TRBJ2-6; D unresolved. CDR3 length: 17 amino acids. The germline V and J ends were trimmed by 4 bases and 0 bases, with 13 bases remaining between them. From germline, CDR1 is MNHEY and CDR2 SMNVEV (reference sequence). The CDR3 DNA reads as TGTGCCAGCAGTTCCCCCCGGGTGGGCTCTGGGGCCAACGTCCTGACTTTC. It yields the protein CASSSPRVGSGANVLTF.